The clone carrying this TCR beta chain occurred a few times. Antigen: not known. This specimen comes from a study of T-cell memory formation after mild COVID-19. The study, taken as a whole, reports: Some SARS-CoV-2-responding clones were already detected in memory before infection. Mainly in CM and EM were contracting CD4+ clones; CD8+ were in EMRA.

Using its own MiXCR run on the 5' RACE reads, TCRdb lists one record per CDR3 protein. The data contain nearly 110,000 distinct CDR3 sequences, about 18% of them singletons. The germline CDR1 and CDR2 sequences are MNHEY and SMNVEV (reference sequence). With 3 bases removed from V and 2 bases from J, the gap between germline ends came to 14 bases. The CDR3 is made up of 15 amino acids. The source of this sequence is an adult woman who had mild COVID-19 (a few samples of this study predate the infection). Cell type and time point are not known. The sample comprised PBMCs or a T cell subset sorted from them (not recorded which). The chain recombines TRBV27 with TRBJ2-7; D not certain. In nucleotides, the CDR3 is TGTGCCAGCAGTTTCGTTTCAGCCCTGCCCTACGAGCAGTACTTC. Its translation: CASSFVSALPYEQYF.